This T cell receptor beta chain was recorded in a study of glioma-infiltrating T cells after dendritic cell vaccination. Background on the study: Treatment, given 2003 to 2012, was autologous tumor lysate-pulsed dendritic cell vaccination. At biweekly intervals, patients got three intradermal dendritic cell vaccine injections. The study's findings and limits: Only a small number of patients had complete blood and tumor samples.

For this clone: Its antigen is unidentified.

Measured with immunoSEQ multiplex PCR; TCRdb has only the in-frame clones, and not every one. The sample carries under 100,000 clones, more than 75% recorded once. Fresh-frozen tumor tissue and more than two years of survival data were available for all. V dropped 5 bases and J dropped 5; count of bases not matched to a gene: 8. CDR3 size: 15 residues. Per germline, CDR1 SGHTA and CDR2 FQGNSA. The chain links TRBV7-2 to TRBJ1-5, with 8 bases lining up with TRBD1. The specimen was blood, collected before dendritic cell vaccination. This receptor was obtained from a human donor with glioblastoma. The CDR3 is CASSLQPGGYQPQHF. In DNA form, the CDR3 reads TGTGCCAGCAGCCTACAGCCAGGGGGCTATCAGCCCCAGCATTTT.